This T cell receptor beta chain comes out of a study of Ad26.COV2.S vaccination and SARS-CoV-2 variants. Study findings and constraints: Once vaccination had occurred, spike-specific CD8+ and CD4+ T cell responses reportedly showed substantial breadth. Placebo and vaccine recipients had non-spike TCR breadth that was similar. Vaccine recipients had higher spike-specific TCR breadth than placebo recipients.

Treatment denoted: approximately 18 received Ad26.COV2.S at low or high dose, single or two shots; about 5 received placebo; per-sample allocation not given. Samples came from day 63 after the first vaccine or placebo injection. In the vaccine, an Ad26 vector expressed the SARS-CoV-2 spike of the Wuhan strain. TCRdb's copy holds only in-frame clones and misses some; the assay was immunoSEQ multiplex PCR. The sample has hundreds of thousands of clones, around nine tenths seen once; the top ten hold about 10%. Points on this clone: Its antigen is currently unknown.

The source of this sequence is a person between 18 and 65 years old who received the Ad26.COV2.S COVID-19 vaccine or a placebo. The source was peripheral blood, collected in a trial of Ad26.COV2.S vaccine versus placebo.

The CDR3 sequence: CASSLQRTGEAFF. Written as DNA, the CDR3 is TGCGCCAGCAGCCTCCAGCGGACAGGGGAAGCTTTCTTT. V is TRBV5-1 and J is TRBJ1-1, with TRBD1 matching over 8 bases. Germline assignment: CDR1 SGHRS and CDR2 YFSETQ. This CDR3 region has 13 residues. V lost 4 bases and J lost 8; bases outside the gene matches: 7.